One and the same sample provided the 7 T cell receptor beta chains below, sequenced in a study of blood T cells in healthy people across ages. PCR was performed a second time for 7 to 11 cycles using a sample-barcoded 5' primer and a J-beta primer mix. One entry per CDR3 protein, called by TCRdb with MiXCR from the 5' RACE reads. Among 550,000 to 600,000 distinct CDR3 sequences listed, about 25% were seen once. The sample consisted of blood. The receptors here all came from a woman in her 70s in good health.

The chain carries TRBV2 and TRBJ1-5; D not certain. This CDR3 is built from 14 residues. The V gene lost 2 bases and the J gene lost 4 bases, with 9 bases spanning the gap. The germline gives CDR1 SNHLY, CDR2 FYNNEI. The CDR3 region has the DNA TGTGCCAGCAGTGAAAAACAGCCGAATCAGCCCCAGCATTTT. It specifies CASSEKQPNQPQHF.

This clonotype was picked up a small number of times. The V call is TRBV6-5, the J call TRBJ1-2; 7 bases map to TRBD1. The CDR3 has 12 residues. V lost 7 bases, J lost 2 bases, and 1 base stayed unmatched. The germline gives CDR1 MNHEY, CDR2 SVGAGI. CDR3 region: CASTTGNYGYTF. CDR3 DNA: TGTGCCAGCACGACAGGGAACTATGGCTACACCTTC.

With regard to this clonotype: Being one base from a much bigger clone, this may be a read error. The chain uses TRBV27 and TRBJ1-2; a weak D match, TRBD1 (5 bases). V was clipped by 6 bases and J by 6 bases, with 14 bases between them. The CDR3 consists of 13 residues. The germline V gene encodes CDR1 MNHEY and CDR2 SMNVEV (reference sequence). The CDR3 nucleotides read TGTGCCAGCAGAAGGGACCGCAACCATGGCTACACCTTC. It specifies CASRRDRNHGYTF.

About this clonotype itself: A clone one base away is much larger, so this may be a read error. The chain links TRBV9 to TRBJ1-2; D is ambiguous. The CDR3 runs 16 residues. Germline CDR1 SGDLS, CDR2 YYNGEE. Written as DNA, the CDR3 is TGTGCCAGCAACGTAGGGTTCGGGCTTAGGGAGTATGGCTACACCTTC. Translated: CASNVGFGLREYGYTF.

The CDR3 spells CASSQDPGAVYGYTF. CDR3 coding DNA: TGCGCCAGCAGCCAAGACCCAGGGGCCGTCTATGGCTACACCTTC. This rearrangement joins TRBV4-1 to TRBJ1-2; D perhaps matches TRBD1 (6 bases). Germline assignment: CDR1 MGHRA and CDR2 YSYEKL. The CDR3 runs to 15 residues. The V and J ends lost 0 bases and 4 bases respectively, with 12 bases between them.

The chain is built from TRBV7-9 and TRBJ2-2; tentative D call: TRBD2 (5 bases). The germline V gene encodes CDR1 SEHNR and CDR2 FQNEAQ (reference sequence). The CDR3 sequence is 15 residues long. V lost 7 bases and J lost 6, with 18 bases in between. In DNA, the CDR3 is TGTGCCAGCATCTCGGAAAGGGCGGGCGCCGGGGAGCTGTTTTTT. This gives the protein CASISERAGAGELFF.

This clonotype was seen repeatedly, ten times or more. This rearrangement joins TRBV7-2 to TRBJ2-3; no clear D gene. Looked up from germline, CDR1 is SGHTA and CDR2 is FQGNSA. The CDR3 is 15 residues long. With 4 bases removed from V and 2 bases from J, the gap between germline ends came to 13 bases. CDR3 amino acids: CASSSMGLNTDTQYF. As DNA, the CDR3 is TGTGCCAGCAGCTCCATGGGGTTAAACACAGATACGCAGTATTTT.